This passage covers 32 T cell receptor beta chains from one sample sequenced in a study of blood T cell repertoires in COVID-19. Some clones are missing from TCRdb's copy, which holds only in-frame ones; the method was immunoSEQ multiplex PCR. In the table there are roughly 120,000 clones, around four fifths of which are singletons. The sample comprised peripheral blood. Every receptor here comes from a man aged 25-40 years with acute or convalescent COVID-19.

The chain recombines TRBV2 with TRBJ2-1; TRBD1 matches 9 bases. Germline assignment: CDR1 SNHLY and CDR2 FYNNEI. The length of the CDR3 is 14 residues. The V segment lost 6 bases and the J segment 5 bases; nucleotides outside the gene matches: 5. The DNA of the CDR3 is TGTGCCAGCAGAGGGACAGGGATGGACAATGAGCAGTTCTTC. Amino acids: CASRGTGMDNEQFF.

This chain joins TRBV5-1 and TRBJ2-3; 7 bases match TRBD2. The ends lost 4 bases at V and 0 bases at J; junction bases unmatched: 5. The CDR3 extends over 15 amino acids. Germline loops: CDR1 SGHRS, CDR2 YFSETQ. DNA for the CDR3: TGCGCCAGCAGCCATAGCGGGCCTAGCACAGATACGCAGTATTTT. Amino acid sequence: CASSHSGPSTDTQYF.

V is TRBV5-4 and J is TRBJ1-5, with 10 bases fitting TRBD1. The germline V gene encodes CDR1 SGHNT and CDR2 YYREEE (reference sequence). The CDR3 runs 17 residues. The J segment lost 6 bases and the V segment lost 4 bases, leaving 13 bases of the junction unmatched. CDR3 bases: TGTGCCAGCAGCCAGGGACCGGACAGGGGGTACGGTCAGCCCCAGCATTTT. Residues: CASSQGPDRGYGQPQHF. Combining the CDR3 with reference TRBV5-4 and TRBJ1-5 gives the whole variable domain ETGVTQSPTHLIKTRGQQVTLRCSSQSGHNTVSWYQQALGQGPQFIFQYYREEENGRGNFPPRFSGLQFPNYSSELNVNALELDDSALYLCASSQGPDRGYGQPQHFGDGTRLSIL.

For the CDR3, the DNA is TGTGCCAGCAGCGCAGGGCTCGAGCAGTACTTC. It codes for CASSAGLEQYF. The V and J genes are TRBV12-3 or TRBV12-4 and TRBJ2-7, with D tentatively TRBD1 (5 bases). Trimming removed 6 bases at V and 6 bases at J, with 9 bases between. The CDR3 consists of 11 residues.

The V call is TRBV5-1, the J call TRBJ2-2; D gene ambiguous. The CDR3 contains 13 residues. Per germline, CDR1 SGHRS and CDR2 YFSETQ. V was clipped by 1 base and J by 6 bases, with 7 bases between them. The CDR3 loop is CASSLSESGELFF. The CDR3 DNA sequence: TGCGCCAGCAGCTTGAGTGAGTCCGGGGAGCTGTTTTTT.

The V gene is TRBV5-4, the J gene TRBJ1-1; 7 bases agree with TRBD1. Trimming at V came to 7 bases and at J to 1 base, leaving 7 bases not matched to a gene. This CDR3 is 14 amino acids long. Per the germline V gene, CDR1 is SGHNT and CDR2 is YYREEE (reference sequence). Here the CDR3 DNA reads TGTGCCAGCCGCTACGGACAGGCGAACACTGAAGCTTTCTTT. The encoded protein is CASRYGQANTEAFF.

This chain uses TRBV15 with TRBJ2-2; 7 positions agree with TRBD1. The CDR3 spans 17 residues. Germline CDR1 is LNHNV and CDR2 is YYDKDF (reference sequence). V was pared by 1 base and J by 7 bases, with 12 bases of the junction left unmatched. In DNA form, the CDR3 reads TGTGCCACCAGCAGAGGAAGAGGAACAGGGGTGAGCGGGGAGCTGTTTTTT. It codes for CATSRGRGTGVSGELFF.

The chain joins TRBV6-5 to TRBJ2-1; TRBD2 matches at 8 bases. Germline CDR1 reads MNHEY; CDR2 reads SVGAGI. V was pared by 7 bases and J by 6 bases, with 11 bases of the junction left unmatched. This CDR3 region has 15 residues. The CDR3 bases are TGTGCCAGCACTGTACAGCGGGAGTTCTCCAATGAGCAGTTCTTC. This gives the protein CASTVQREFSNEQFF.

The chain joins TRBV30 to TRBJ2-1, with D hard to call. The germline V and J ends were trimmed by 3 bases and 8 bases, with 8 bases remaining between them. The CDR3 covers 11 residues. From germline, CDR1 is GTSNPN and CDR2 SVGIG (reference sequence). In DNA, the CDR3 is TGTGCCTGGAGATTGAGTTATGAGCAGTTCTTC. Protein sequence: CAWRLSYEQFF.

This chain links TRBV3-1 (or the pseudogene TRBV3-2) with TRBJ2-4; D ambiguous. The length of the CDR3 is 13 residues. The germline V gene has CDR1 LGHDT and CDR2 YNNKEL (reference sequence). Trimming left V 0 bases short and J 7 bases short, with 7 bases between. The CDR3 region has the DNA TGTGCCAGCAGCCAAGACGTCTCCAACATTCAGTACTTC. Protein product: CASSQDVSNIQYF.

The chain employs TRBV4-1 and TRBJ1-4; D is unresolved. The CDR3 extends over 13 amino acids. Trimming took off 6 bases at V and 3 bases at J, with 8 bases between the two ends. Germline V CDR1 and CDR2: MGHRA, YSYEKL. CDR3 loop: CASSRFSNEKLFF. The CDR3 nucleotides read TGCGCCAGCAGTAGATTTTCTAATGAAAAACTGTTTTTT.

CDR3 residues: CASSSTSGTGVDTQYF. CDR3 sequence (DNA): TGTGCCAGCAGCTCGACTTCCGGGACAGGGGTAGATACGCAGTATTTT. The V call is TRBV5-4, the J call TRBJ2-3; 10 bases match TRBD1. This CDR3 has 16 amino acids. V dropped 3 bases and J dropped 5; count of bases not matched to a gene: 9. CDR1 is SGHNT and CDR2 is YYREEE in the germline V gene (reference sequence).

The chain is built from TRBV5-4 and TRBJ2-3; D gene unclear. Trimming cost V 5 bases and J 0 bases, with 7 bases left between them. CDR3 length equals 13 residues. Germline V gene data show CDR1 as SGHNT and CDR2 as YYREEE (reference sequence). The CDR3 nucleotides are TGTGCCAGCAGGAGCGTTAGCACAGATACGCAGTATTTT. Its protein product is CASRSVSTDTQYF.

The rearrangement links TRBV6-2 or TRBV6-3 to TRBJ1-5; 7 bases are a match to TRBD1. Germline V gives CDR1 MNHEY, CDR2 SVGEGT. V gave up 5 bases and J gave up 7 bases; unmatched junction bases: 8. This CDR3 contains 14 residues. CDR3 DNA sequence: TGTGCCAGCAGTGAGCAGGGGGTTGGGCAGCCCCAGCATTTT. Encoded protein: CASSEQGVGQPQHF.

CDR3 residues: CASSLAREGTASNQPQHF. DNA for the CDR3: TGTGCCAGCAGCTTAGCGAGAGAAGGGACAGCAAGCAATCAGCCCCAGCATTTT. J is TRBJ1-5 and V is TRBV7-9; 7 nucleotides match TRBD1. This CDR3 is 18 amino acids long. V shed 0 bases, J shed 1 base, and the junction held 9 bases outside the gene matches. Germline lookup yields CDR1 SEHNR and CDR2 FQNEAQ (reference sequence).

The V gene is TRBV14, the J gene TRBJ1-6; D gene uncertain. Germline V gene data show CDR1 as SGHDN and CDR2 as FVKESK. The CDR3 totals 15 residues. V was trimmed by 2 bases and J by 9 bases, leaving 14 bases between them. The CDR3 DNA reads TGTGCCAGCAGCCAAATGAAGGGAGGGCTTTCACCCCTCCACTTT. Protein: CASSQMKGGLSPLHF.

This clone appeared a single time. The CDR3 sequence is CASSPGRARSTGELFF. The CDR3 region has the DNA TGTGCCAGCAGCCCTGGAAGAGCGCGAAGCACCGGGGAGCTGTTTTTT. The rearrangement joins TRBV4-2 to TRBJ2-2; no reliable D call. Germline V gene lookup returns CDR1 LGHNA and CDR2 YNFKEQ. Trimming cost V 4 bases and J 4 bases, with 16 bases left between them. The CDR3 is made up of 16 amino acids.

This chain joins TRBV9 and TRBJ2-2; no reliable D call. The V end was cut by 0 bases, the J end by 2 bases, with 5 bases between. The CDR3 is made up of 14 amino acids. The germline V gene encodes CDR1 SGDLS and CDR2 YYNGEE. CDR3 bases: TGTGCCAGCAGCGTAGATCCAAACACCGGGGAGCTGTTTTTT. Its protein is CASSVDPNTGELFF. The entire variable domain, with the rest obtained from reference TRBV9 and TRBJ2-2, is as follows: DSGVTQTPKHLITATGQRVTLRCSPRSGDLSVYWYQQSLDQGLQFLIQYYNGEERAKGNILERFSAQQFPDLHSELNLSSLELGDSALYFCASSVDPNTGELFFGEGSRLTVL.

The chain is built from TRBV7-2 and TRBJ1-1; unclear D gene. V lost 1 base and J 11 bases, leaving 8 bases between the germline ends. The CDR3 is 11 residues long. From germline, CDR1 is SGHTA and CDR2 FQGNSA. The CDR3 loop reads CASSLGREAFF. The CDR3 coding sequence is TGTGCCAGCAGCTTAGGTCGGGAGGCTTTCTTT. Full variable domain (outside the CDR3, taken from reference TRBV7-2 and TRBJ1-1): GAGVSQSPSNKVTEKGKDVELRCDPISGHTALYWYRQSLGQGLEFLIYFQGNSAPDKSGLPSDRFSAERTGGSVSTLTIQRTQQEDSAVYLCASSLGREAFFGQGTRLTVV.

The rearrangement links TRBV6-2 or TRBV6-3 to TRBJ2-1; 11 bases line up with TRBD2. CDR1 is MNHEY, CDR2 SVGEGT, per germline. V lost 0 bases, J lost 4 bases, and 2 bases stayed unmatched. The CDR3 extends over 16 amino acids. The CDR3 loop reads CASSYSGTSGYNEQFF. CDR3 in DNA: TGTGCCAGCAGTTACTCCGGGACTAGCGGATACAATGAGCAGTTCTTC.

The chain couples TRBV4-1 to TRBJ1-4, with TRBD1 matching over 11 bases. Losses at the gene ends were 1 base for V and 3 bases for J; bases not matched to a gene: 4. The CDR3 is 17 amino acids. Germline-derived CDR1 and CDR2 are MGHRA and YSYEKL. The CDR3 coding sequence is TGCGCCAGCAGCCAAGGGACAGGGGGCTTCGCTAATGAAAAACTGTTTTTT. It is translated as CASSQGTGGFANEKLFF.

This clone has only a few counts. The rearrangement links TRBV3-1 (or the pseudogene TRBV3-2) to TRBJ1-1; TRBD1 matches at 10 bases. CDR3 length equals 16 residues. Trimming at V came to 3 bases and at J to 10 bases, leaving 14 bases not matched to a gene. Germline V CDR1 and CDR2: LGHDT, YNNKEL (reference sequence). CDR3 sequence: CASSQGIDRGRLGAFF. The CDR3 DNA follows: TGTGCCAGCAGCCAGGGCATCGACAGGGGGCGGTTAGGAGCTTTCTTT.

There are a few counts of this clone. The chain employs TRBV24-1 and TRBJ2-2; TRBD2 aligns across 7 bases. J was trimmed by 3 bases and V by 3 bases; bases with no gene match: 9. This CDR3 comprises 17 residues. Germline values: CDR1 KGHDR, CDR2 SFDVKD. CDR3 coding DNA: TGTGCCACCAGTGATCCTCGCGGGGGATCGGACACCGGGGAGCTGTTTTTT. It translates to CATSDPRGGSDTGELFF.

This rearrangement joins TRBV5-1 to TRBJ2-3, with 8 bases fitting TRBD1. Germline CDR1 reads SGHRS; CDR2 reads YFSETQ. The CDR3 contains 15 residues. The trim removed 2 bases at V and 5 bases at J, leaving 7 bases unmatched. CDR3 DNA sequence: TGCGCCAGCAGCTTTGGCAGGGGGCTTGGAGATACGCAGTATTTT. Protein sequence: CASSFGRGLGDTQYF.

The chain couples TRBV19 to TRBJ2-3; the match to TRBD1 covers 8 bases. CDR1 is LNHDA and CDR2 is SQIVND in the germline V gene (reference sequence). This CDR3 is 14 amino acids long. Germline trimming cut 6 bases from V and 5 bases from J; bases unmatched to any gene: 7. The CDR3, as DNA: TGTGCCAGTAGATCAGGGGGCATACAAGATACGCAGTATTTT. Its translation: CASRSGGIQDTQYF.

This clone was detected only once. The chain carries TRBV11-1 and TRBJ2-7, with 7 positions matching TRBD1. In germline, CDR1 is SGHAT, CDR2 FQDESV (reference sequence). V gave up 5 bases and J gave up 3 bases; unmatched junction bases: 7. The CDR3 covers 14 residues. DNA of the CDR3: TGTGCCAGCAGCCCACGGGACAGAGTCTACGAGCAGTACGTC. Translated: CASSPRDRVYEQYV.

In its sample, this clone was seen a few times. This chain uses TRBV2 with TRBJ1-4; 7 bases align to TRBD1. CDR1 SNHLY and CDR2 FYNNEI come from the germline V gene. V lost 7 bases and J lost 7; bases outside the gene matches: 6. There are 13 residues in the CDR3. CDR3 DNA sequence: TGTGCCAGCAAAGTGACAGGGAGTGAAAAACTGTTTTTT. It specifies CASKVTGSEKLFF.

This chain uses TRBV2 with TRBJ2-1, with D perhaps matching TRBD2 (5 bases). This CDR3 is 17 amino acids long. V lost 9 bases and J 0 bases, leaving 21 bases between the germline ends. The germline V gene has CDR1 SNHLY and CDR2 FYNNEI. CDR3 DNA sequence: TGTGCCAGTACTAGAACTCATCTGACTACCTCCTACAATGAGCAGTTCTTC. This gives the protein CASTRTHLTTSYNEQFF.

The gene calls are TRBV6-1 and TRBJ2-5, with TRBD2 matching over 7 bases. Per germline, CDR1 MNHNS and CDR2 SASEGT. Trimming took 8 bases from V and 5 from J; bases not matched to a gene: 14. This CDR3 is built from 15 residues. In DNA form, the CDR3 reads TGTGCCAGCGTCCCTTTTGGCGGGAGAATGGAGACCCAGTACTTC. Translating it yields CASVPFGGRMETQYF.

The chain has TRBV6-5 and TRBJ2-5; 10 nucleotides match TRBD2. V lost 8 bases, J lost 2 bases, and 5 bases stayed unmatched. The CDR3 consists of 14 residues. CDR1 MNHEY and CDR2 SVGAGI come from the germline V gene. For the CDR3, the DNA is TGTGCCAGCGAGCGGGGGGGCCCTCAAGAGACCCAGTACTTC. Residues: CASERGGPQETQYF.

The count of this clone is one. This chain links TRBV3-1 (or the pseudogene TRBV3-2) with TRBJ1-2; possible D gene TRBD1, 6 bases. Germline loops: CDR1 LGHDT, CDR2 YNNKEL (reference sequence). Trimming left V 1 base short and J 4 bases short, with 7 bases between. The length of the CDR3 is 13 residues. The CDR3 loop reads CASSQADSYGYTF. The CDR3 DNA is TGTGCCAGCAGCCAAGCGGACAGCTATGGCTACACCTTC.

The J gene is TRBJ2-1, the V gene TRBV4-2; 11 bases agree with TRBD2. CDR3 length equals 16 residues. The germline V gene encodes CDR1 LGHNA and CDR2 YNFKEQ. Trimming at V came to 4 bases and at J to 3 bases, leaving 5 bases not matched to a gene. CDR3 DNA: TGTGCCAGCAGCCTGATTAGCGGGGGGGACTACAATGAGCAGTTCTTC. Amino acids: CASSLISGGDYNEQFF.